This is a list of T cell receptor beta chains from one sample in a study of beta chain features in type 1 diabetes. The method was immunoSEQ multiplex PCR; TCRdb's version includes in-frame clones alone and lacks a portion of them. The profile covers about 320,000 clones, with approximately 14% appearing a single time and 6.7% taken by the ten largest. Sequencing was done on a sample of central memory CD4+ T cells from blood. These receptors came from a man aged 25 to 40 in good health. The CDR3 runs from the conserved cysteine through the conserved F or W. D genes are given only for firm matches. Expanded clones are given a class, and other clones once, few, many or no size at all.

>TRBD2|-|TRBJ2-1|TRBV5-1
CASSAGKREASYNEQFF
TGCGCCAGCAGCGCGGGCAAGCGGGAGGCTTCCTACAATGAGCAGTTCTTC
>-|few|TRBJ1-1|TRBV4-3
CASSQGLGADTEAFF
TGCGCCAGCAGCCAAGGGCTAGGGGCGGACACTGAAGCTTTCTTT
>-|few|TRBJ2-2|TRBV4-3
CASSQDQGGGRLFF
TGCGCCAGCAGCCAAGATCAGGGAGGGGGTAGGCTGTTTTTT
>TRBD1|-|TRBJ2-5|TRBV7-7
CASSLDRGGETQYF
TGTGCTAGCAGCTTAGACAGGGGAGGAGAGACCCAGTACTTC
>TRBD2|-|TRBJ2-1|TRBV7-2
CASSLGLAGGTTEQFF
TGTGCCAGCAGCTTAGGTTTAGCGGGGGGGACTACTGAGCAGTTCTTC
>-|few|TRBJ2-2|TRBV25-1
CATRGTFETGELFF
TGTGCCACGAGAGGGACTTTTGAAACCGGGGAGCTGTTTTTT
>TRBD2|-|TRBJ2-5|TRBV7-2
CASSTSGVQETQYF
TGTGCCAGCAGCACTAGCGGGGTCCAAGAGACCCAGTACTTC
>TRBD1|-|TRBJ2-2|TRBV7-8
CASSYTGVTGELFF
TGTGCCAGCAGCTATACAGGGGTTACCGGGGAGCTGTTTTTT
>-|-|TRBJ2-7|TRBV4-3
CASSQDLPGIHEQYF
TGCGCCAGCAGCCAAGATCTTCCAGGGATCCACGAGCAGTACTTC
>-|few|TRBJ1-2|TRBV28
CASRNDDGYTF
TGTGCCAGCAGGAACGACGATGGCTACACCTTC
>-|few|TRBJ1-2|TRBV5-1
CASSLEKVGGYTF
TGCGCCAGCAGCTTGGAGAAGGTCGGTGGCTACACCTTC
>-|few|TRBJ1-5|TRBV2
CASSEYSNQPQHF
TGTGCCAGCAGTGAATATAGCAATCAGCCCCAGCATTTT